Shown below are 19 T cell receptor beta chains from a single sample sequenced in a study of STAT5B mutations in CD4+ large granular lymphocyte leukemia. Repertoires were generated with immunoSEQ multiplex PCR, while TCRdb's copy carries only in-frame clones and drops some. The top ten clones hold 1.5% to 2% of a sample with around 30,000 clones, 55% to 80% of them seen once. The specimen sequenced was CD4+ T cells from blood buffy coats. These receptors originate from a human donor in good health.

The CDR3 DNA sequence: TGTGCCAGCAGCCCTGCCGGTGGGGCCCGATTTAATTCACCCCTCCACTTT. Translating it yields CASSPAGGARFNSPLHF. The J gene is TRBJ1-6, the V gene TRBV5-8; D is possibly TRBD1 (5 bases). The CDR3 covers 17 residues. The germline V gene encodes CDR1 SGHTS and CDR2 YDEGEE. V lost 4 bases to trimming and J lost 6 bases, with 20 bases between them.

This clone appeared once. V gene TRBV5-4 combines with J gene TRBJ1-2; TRBD1 might be the D (5 bases). CDR1 and CDR2 from the germline V gene are SGHNT and YYREEE (reference sequence). CDR3 length: 16 amino acids. The ends were cut back, 5 bases at V and 5 bases at J, with 22 bases in the middle. The CDR3: CASSPEPGLRIYGYTF. The CDR3 DNA follows: TGTGCCAGCAGTCCAGAACCGGGACTTCGGATTTATGGCTACACCTTC.

This clone was observed a single time. The chain is built from TRBV5-5 and TRBJ1-1, with no clear D. The V gene's germline CDR1 is SGHKS and CDR2 YYEKEE (reference sequence). The CDR3 loop spans 14 amino acids. The V end lost 0 bases, the J end lost 4 bases, and 10 bases lay between the germline ends. CDR3 amino acids: CASSLAPGITEAFF. In nucleotides, the CDR3 is TGTGCCAGCAGCTTGGCCCCGGGGATCACTGAAGCTTTCTTT.

As concerns this clone: At the DNA level, this CDR3 is encoded by other sequences in the same sample as well. This sequence joins TRBV5-6 and TRBJ1-5; D possibly corresponds to TRBD1 (6 bases). The V gene lost 2 bases and the J gene lost 0 bases, with 9 bases spanning the gap. The CDR3 contains 15 residues. CDR1 is SGHDT, CDR2 YYEEEE, per germline. The CDR3 DNA is TGTGCCAGCAGCTTAGGACAGTATAGCAATCAGCCCCAGCATTTT. Translating gives CASSLGQYSNQPQHF. Full variable domain (rest looked up from reference TRBV5-6 and TRBJ1-5): DAGVTQSPTHLIKTRGQQVTLRCSPKSGHDTVSWYQQALGQGPQFIFQYYEEEERQRGNFPDRFSGHQFPNYSSELNVNALLLGDSALYLCASSLGQYSNQPQHFGDGTRLSIL.

The chain carries TRBV6-1 and TRBJ2-7; a weak D match, TRBD1 (5 bases). Germline V gene lookup returns CDR1 MNHNS and CDR2 SASEGT. This CDR3 comprises 14 residues. V was clipped by 7 bases and J by 7 bases, with 20 bases between them. The DNA of the CDR3 is TGTGCCAGCACAAGCCAGGGCGGTTCAGGGGAGCAGTACTTC. Protein sequence: CASTSQGGSGEQYF.

The rearrangement links TRBV5-4 to TRBJ2-7; TRBD1 agrees at 7 bases. Trimming removed 2 bases from V and 11 bases from J; junction bases left unmatched: 10. Germline loops: CDR1 SGHNT, CDR2 YYREEE (reference sequence). The CDR3 consists of 13 residues. The CDR3: CASSLYVGTVKYF. CDR3 nucleotide sequence: TGTGCCAGCAGCTTATATGTAGGGACAGTAAAGTACTTC.

The gene calls are TRBV7-2 and TRBJ1-2; TRBD1 aligns across 7 bases. J gave up 7 bases and V 4 bases, and 12 bases lay outside the gene matches. Germline CDR1 is SGHTA and CDR2 is FQGNSA. The CDR3 totals 15 residues. CDR3 DNA: TGTGCCAGCAGCTCCCAGGGGGGCCGGGCACGTGGCTACACCTTC. Protein: CASSSQGGRARGYTF.

This clone was picked up a small number of times. The chain recombines TRBV15 with TRBJ2-5, with a possible D match to TRBD2 (5 bases). The CDR3 covers 14 residues. Germline V CDR1 and CDR2: LNHNV, YYDKDF (reference sequence). Trimming shortened V by 3 bases and J by 5 bases, and 13 bases separated the two germline ends. In DNA form, the CDR3 reads TGTGCCACCAGCAGCCCGGGGTGGGGTGAGACCCAGTACTTC. Protein sequence: CATSSPGWGETQYF.

This clone was seen only a few times. CDR3 DNA sequence: TGTGCCAGTAGTATCGGCAGGGCATATCAGCCCCAGCATTTT. It is translated as CASSIGRAYQPQHF. The V and J genes are TRBV19 and TRBJ1-5; weak D call: TRBD1 (5 bases). V lost 3 bases and J lost 5, with 11 bases in between. The CDR3 extends over 14 amino acids. The V gene's germline CDR1 is LNHDA and CDR2 SQIVND (reference sequence).

This rearrangement joins TRBV6-5 to TRBJ1-6; D call uncertain. Germline loops: CDR1 MNHEY, CDR2 SVGAGI. V was clipped by 6 bases and J by 0 bases, with 6 bases between them. The CDR3 loop spans 14 amino acids. The CDR3 reads CASSRSSYNSPLHF. CDR3 in DNA: TGTGCCAGCAGCCGCAGCTCCTATAATTCACCCCTCCACTTT.

The rearrangement uses TRBV4-1 and TRBJ1-1; possibly TRBD1 for D (6 bases). Germline V gives CDR1 MGHRA, CDR2 YSYEKL. Trimming removed 4 bases at V and 11 bases at J, with 20 bases between. This CDR3 is 14 amino acids long. This CDR3 reads CASSPPDGGREAFF. Here the CDR3 DNA reads TGCGCCAGCAGCCCGCCCGATGGGGGGCGCGAGGCTTTCTTT.

The V call is TRBV6-6, the J call TRBJ2-6, with no clear D. CDR3 length: 15 residues. Germline V gives CDR1 MNHNY, CDR2 SVGAGI (reference sequence). Trimming removed 0 bases from V and 7 bases from J, with 10 bases in between. The CDR3 coding sequence is TGTGCCAGCAGTTACTCAGGGTCGAGAGCCAACGTCCTGACTTTC. This sequence encodes CASSYSGSRANVLTF.

The rearrangement uses TRBV5-1 and TRBJ1-1; perhaps TRBD1 as D (6 bases). The CDR3 spans 16 residues. Germline V gene lookup returns CDR1 SGHRS and CDR2 YFSETQ. Trimming removed 1 base at V and 1 base at J, with 14 bases between. CDR3 residues: CASSLTGARRNTEAFF. The CDR3 bases are TGCGCCAGCAGCTTGACGGGGGCGAGGCGGAACACTGAAGCTTTCTTT. Together with reference TRBV5-1 and TRBJ1-1, the CDR3 gives the full variable domain: KAGVTQTPRYLIKTRGQQVTLSCSPISGHRSVSWYQQTPGQGLQFLFEYFSETQRNKGNFPGRFSGRQFSNSRSEMNVSTLELGDSALYLCASSLTGARRNTEAFFGQGTRLTVV.

This chain uses TRBV9 with TRBJ2-1; no reliable D call. V lost 4 bases to trimming and J lost 0 bases, with 8 bases between them. Germline lookup yields CDR1 SGDLS and CDR2 YYNGEE. CDR3 length: 14 residues. In DNA form, the CDR3 reads TGTGCCAGCAGCTCCCTAGGCTCCTACAATGAGCAGTTCTTC. Translation: CASSSLGSYNEQFF.

The CDR3 sequence is CASSLADRAYGYTF. In nucleotides, the CDR3 is TGTGCCAGCAGCTTGGCGGACAGGGCCTATGGCTACACCTTC. The J gene is TRBJ1-2, the V gene TRBV5-6; 8 nucleotides match TRBD1. V was clipped by 0 bases and J by 4 bases; unmatched bases: 2. Germline V gene data show CDR1 as SGHDT and CDR2 as YYEEEE. The CDR3 contains 14 residues.

The rearrangement uses TRBV28 and TRBJ2-7; D unclear. The germline CDR1 and CDR2 sequences are MDHEN and SYDVKM. Trimming took off 2 bases at V and 0 bases at J, with 8 bases between the two ends. The CDR3 covers 14 residues. The CDR3 is CASSLDPGSYEQYF. The CDR3 nucleotides read TGTGCCAGCAGTTTAGATCCGGGCTCCTACGAGCAGTACTTC. Looking up the rest from reference TRBV28 and TRBJ2-7 gives the full variable domain: DVKVTQSSRYLVKRTGEKVFLECVQDMDHENMFWYRQDPGLGLRLIYFSYDVKMKEKGDIPEGYSVSREKKERFSLILESASTNQTSMYLCASSLDPGSYEQYFGPGTRLTVT.

The rearrangement uses TRBV7-9 and TRBJ2-7, with 11 bases lining up with TRBD1. J lost 4 bases, V lost 5 bases, and 13 bases had no gene match. CDR1 and CDR2 from the germline V gene are SEHNR and FQNEAQ (reference sequence). This CDR3 comprises 17 residues. CDR3 coding DNA: TGTGCCAGCAGCCAGCTCACGGGGACAGGGGGAGAATACGAGCAGTACTTC. Translating gives CASSQLTGTGGEYEQYF. Variable domain in full (rest from reference TRBV7-9 and TRBJ2-7): DTGVSQNPRHKITKRGQNVTFRCDPISEHNRLYWYRQTLGQGPEFLTYFQNEAQLEKSRLLSDRFSAERPKGSFSTLEIQRTEQGDSAMYLCASSQLTGTGGEYEQYFGPGTRLTVT.

This chain links TRBV5-1 with TRBJ1-4; 7 nucleotides align to TRBD1. The ends lost 0 bases at V and 3 bases at J; junction bases unmatched: 5. The CDR3 extends over 16 amino acids. Germline-derived CDR1 and CDR2 are SGHRS and YFSETQ. The CDR3 is CASSLDVGGPNEKLFF. The CDR3 region has the DNA TGCGCCAGCAGCTTGGATGTAGGGGGCCCTAATGAAAAACTGTTTTTT.

This clone was observed a few times. The J gene is TRBJ1-1, the V gene TRBV10-3, with D unresolved. Deletions cut 6 bases from V and 4 bases from J, with 21 bases between. The germline CDR1 and CDR2 sequences are ENHRY and SYGVKD. CDR3 length: 16 amino acids. CDR3 protein: CAIRGPRRTSGTEAFF. CDR3 nucleotide sequence: TGTGCCATCAGAGGGCCCAGGCGCACCTCTGGCACTGAAGCTTTCTTT.